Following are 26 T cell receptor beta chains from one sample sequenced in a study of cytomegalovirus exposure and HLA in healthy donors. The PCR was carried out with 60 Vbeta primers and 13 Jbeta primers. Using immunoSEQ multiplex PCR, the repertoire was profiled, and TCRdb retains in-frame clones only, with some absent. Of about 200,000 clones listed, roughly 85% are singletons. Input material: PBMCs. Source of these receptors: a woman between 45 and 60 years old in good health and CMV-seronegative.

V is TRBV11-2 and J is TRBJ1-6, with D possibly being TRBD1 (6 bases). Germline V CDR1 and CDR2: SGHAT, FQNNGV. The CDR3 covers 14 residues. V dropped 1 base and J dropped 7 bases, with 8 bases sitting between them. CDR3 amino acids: CASSLVQGNSPLHF. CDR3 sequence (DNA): TGTGCCAGCAGCTTAGTACAGGGAAATTCACCCCTCCACTTT.

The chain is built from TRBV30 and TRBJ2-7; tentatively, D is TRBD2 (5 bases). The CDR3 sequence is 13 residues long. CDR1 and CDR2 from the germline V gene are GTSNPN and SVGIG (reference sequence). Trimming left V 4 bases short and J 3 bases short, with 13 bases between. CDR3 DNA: TGTGCCTGGAACGGCGGTGAGGGCTACGAGCAGTACTTC. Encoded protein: CAWNGGEGYEQYF.

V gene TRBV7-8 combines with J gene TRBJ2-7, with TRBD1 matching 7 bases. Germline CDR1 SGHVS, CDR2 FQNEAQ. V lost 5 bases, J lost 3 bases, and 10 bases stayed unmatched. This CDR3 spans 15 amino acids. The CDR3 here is CASSPPTGLGYEQYF. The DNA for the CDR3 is TGTGCCAGCAGCCCCCCGACAGGGCTAGGCTACGAGCAGTACTTC.

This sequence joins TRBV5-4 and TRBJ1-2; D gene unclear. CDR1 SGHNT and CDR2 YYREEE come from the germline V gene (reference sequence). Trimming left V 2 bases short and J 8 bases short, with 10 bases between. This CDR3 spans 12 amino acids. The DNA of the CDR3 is TGTGCCAGCAGCTTTCGGGAGTGGGGCTACACCTTC. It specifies CASSFREWGYTF.

The CDR3 reads CASSEAPGQGAHEQYF. CDR3 DNA: TGTGCCAGCAGTGAAGCGCCGGGACAGGGGGCGCACGAGCAGTACTTC. The chain uses TRBV2 and TRBJ2-7; 12 nucleotides match TRBD1. The V segment lost 0 bases and the J segment 5 bases; nucleotides outside the gene matches: 5. There are 16 residues in the CDR3. The V gene's germline CDR1 is SNHLY and CDR2 FYNNEI. Filled out from reference TRBV2 and TRBJ2-7, the complete variable domain reads EPEVTQTPSHQVTQMGQEVILRCVPISNHLYFYWYRQILGQKVEFLVSFYNNEISEKSEIFDDQFSVERPDGSNFTLKIRSTKLEDSAMYFCASSEAPGQGAHEQYFGPGTRLTVT.

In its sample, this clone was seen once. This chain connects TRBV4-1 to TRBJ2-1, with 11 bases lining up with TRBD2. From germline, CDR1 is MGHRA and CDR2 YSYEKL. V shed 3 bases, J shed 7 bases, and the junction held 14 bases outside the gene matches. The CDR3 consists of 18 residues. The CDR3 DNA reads TGCGCCAGCAGCCAGACCCCATCCGGGACTAGCGGACGGAATGAGCAGTTCTTC. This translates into CASSQTPSGTSGRNEQFF.

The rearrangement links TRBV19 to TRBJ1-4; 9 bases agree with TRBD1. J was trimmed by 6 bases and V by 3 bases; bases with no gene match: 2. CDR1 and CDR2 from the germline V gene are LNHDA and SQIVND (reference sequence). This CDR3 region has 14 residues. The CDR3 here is CASSIGDRDEKLFF. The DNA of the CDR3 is TGTGCCAGTAGTATTGGGGACAGGGATGAAAAACTGTTTTTT.

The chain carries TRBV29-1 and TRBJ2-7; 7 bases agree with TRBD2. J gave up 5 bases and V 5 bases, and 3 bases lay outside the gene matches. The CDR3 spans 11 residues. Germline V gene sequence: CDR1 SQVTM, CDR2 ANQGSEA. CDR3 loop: CSVQREDEQYF. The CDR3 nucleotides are TGCAGCGTTCAACGGGAGGACGAGCAGTACTTC.

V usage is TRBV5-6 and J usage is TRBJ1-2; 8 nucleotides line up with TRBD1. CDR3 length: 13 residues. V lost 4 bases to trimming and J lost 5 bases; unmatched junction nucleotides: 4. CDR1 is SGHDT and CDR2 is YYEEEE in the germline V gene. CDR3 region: CASSPGQGYGYTF. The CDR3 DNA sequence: TGTGCCAGCAGCCCTGGACAGGGTTATGGCTACACCTTC. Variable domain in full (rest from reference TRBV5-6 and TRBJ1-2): DAGVTQSPTHLIKTRGQQVTLRCSPKSGHDTVSWYQQALGQGPQFIFQYYEEEERQRGNFPDRFSGHQFPNYSSELNVNALLLGDSALYLCASSPGQGYGYTFGSGTRLTVV.

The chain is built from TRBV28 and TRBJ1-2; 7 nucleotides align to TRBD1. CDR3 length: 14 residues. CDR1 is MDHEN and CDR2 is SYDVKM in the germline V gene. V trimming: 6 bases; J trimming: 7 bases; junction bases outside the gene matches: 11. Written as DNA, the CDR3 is TGTGCCAGCAGCCCTACGACAGGGTCGAGTGGCTACACCTTC. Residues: CASSPTTGSSGYTF.

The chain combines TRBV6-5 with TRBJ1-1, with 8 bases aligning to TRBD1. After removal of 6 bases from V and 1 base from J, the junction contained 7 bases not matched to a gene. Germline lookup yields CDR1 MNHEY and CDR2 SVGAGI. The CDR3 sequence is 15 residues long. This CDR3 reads CASRLTGTGNTEAFF. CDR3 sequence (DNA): TGTGCCAGCAGGTTAACAGGGACAGGGAACACTGAAGCTTTCTTT.

The CDR3: CASSPGTGLGNTIYF. The CDR3 nucleotides read TGTGCCAGCAGCCCCGGGACTGGGCTTGGAAACACCATATATTTT. The chain couples TRBV7-9 to TRBJ1-3; possible D gene TRBD1, 5 bases. The CDR3 runs 15 residues. Deletions cut 5 bases from V and 3 bases from J, with 14 bases between. CDR1 and CDR2 (germline): SEHNR, FQNEAQ (reference sequence).

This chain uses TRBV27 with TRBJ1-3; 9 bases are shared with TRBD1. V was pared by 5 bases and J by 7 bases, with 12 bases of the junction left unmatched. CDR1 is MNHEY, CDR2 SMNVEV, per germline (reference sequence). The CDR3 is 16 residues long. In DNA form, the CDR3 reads TGTGCCAGCAGTCCATACAGGGGGCGGACGGAGAACACCATATATTTT. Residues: CASSPYRGRTENTIYF.

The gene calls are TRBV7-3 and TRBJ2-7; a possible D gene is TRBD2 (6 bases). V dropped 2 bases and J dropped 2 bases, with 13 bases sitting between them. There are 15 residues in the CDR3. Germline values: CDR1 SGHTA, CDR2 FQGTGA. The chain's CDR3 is CASSLSASATYEQYF. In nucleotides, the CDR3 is TGTGCCAGCAGCTTATCGGCTAGCGCGACCTACGAGCAGTACTTC.

The CDR3 DNA reads as TGTGCCTGGAGAAAGCCAGGGGGCGAGGACGAGCAGTACTTC. Translating gives CAWRKPGGEDEQYF. This chain uses TRBV30 with TRBJ2-7; 8 positions agree with TRBD1. Germline V gene sequence: CDR1 GTSNPN, CDR2 SVGIG (reference sequence). The V and J ends lost 3 bases and 5 bases, in that order; junction bases with no gene match: 9. This CDR3 has 14 amino acids.

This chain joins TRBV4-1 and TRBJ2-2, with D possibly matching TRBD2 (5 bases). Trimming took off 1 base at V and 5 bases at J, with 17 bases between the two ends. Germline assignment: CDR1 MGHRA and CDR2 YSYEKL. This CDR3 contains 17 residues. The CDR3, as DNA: TGCGCCAGCAGCCAAGTGGTGGTGGGAGTAAGAACCGGGGAGCTGTTTTTT. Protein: CASSQVVVGVRTGELFF.

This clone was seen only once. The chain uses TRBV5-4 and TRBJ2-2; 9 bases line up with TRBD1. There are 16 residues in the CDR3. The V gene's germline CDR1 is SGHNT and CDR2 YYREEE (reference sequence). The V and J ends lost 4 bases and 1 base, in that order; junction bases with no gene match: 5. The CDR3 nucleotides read TGTGCCAGCAGCCCCGGGACAGGGAGGAACACCGGGGAGCTGTTTTTT. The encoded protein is CASSPGTGRNTGELFF.

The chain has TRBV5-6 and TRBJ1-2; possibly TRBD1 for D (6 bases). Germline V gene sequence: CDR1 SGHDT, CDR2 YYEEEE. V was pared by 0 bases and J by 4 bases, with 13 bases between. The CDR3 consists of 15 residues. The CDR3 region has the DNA TGTGCCAGCAGCTTGGTACAGGGTGGATCCTATGGCTACACCTTC. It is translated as CASSLVQGGSYGYTF.

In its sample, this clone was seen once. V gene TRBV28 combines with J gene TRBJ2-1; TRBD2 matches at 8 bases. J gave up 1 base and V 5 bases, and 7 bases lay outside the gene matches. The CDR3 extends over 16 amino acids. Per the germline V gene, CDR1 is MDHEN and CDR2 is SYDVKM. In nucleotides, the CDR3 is TGTGCCAGCAGTCAGACTAGCGTACCTTCCTACAATGAGCAGTTCTTC. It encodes CASSQTSVPSYNEQFF.

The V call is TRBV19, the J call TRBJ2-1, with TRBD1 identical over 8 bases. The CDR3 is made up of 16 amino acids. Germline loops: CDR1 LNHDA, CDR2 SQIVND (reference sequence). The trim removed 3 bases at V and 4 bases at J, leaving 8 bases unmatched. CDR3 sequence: CASSILSGTGYNEQFF. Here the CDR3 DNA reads TGTGCCAGTAGTATTCTCTCCGGGACAGGTTACAATGAGCAGTTCTTC. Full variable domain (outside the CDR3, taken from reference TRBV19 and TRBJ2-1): DGGITQSPKYLFRKEGQNVTLSCEQNLNHDAMYWYRQDPGQGLRLIYYSQIVNDFQKGDIAEGYSVSREKKESFPLTVTSAQKNPTAFYLCASSILSGTGYNEQFFGPGTRLTVL.

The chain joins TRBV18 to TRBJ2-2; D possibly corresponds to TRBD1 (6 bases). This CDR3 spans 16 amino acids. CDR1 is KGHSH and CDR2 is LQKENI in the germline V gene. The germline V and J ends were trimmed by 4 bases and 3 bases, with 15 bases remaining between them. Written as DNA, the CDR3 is TGTGCCAGCTCACTCCTCCAGAGGGGGTACACCGGGGAGCTGTTTTTT. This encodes CASSLLQRGYTGELFF.

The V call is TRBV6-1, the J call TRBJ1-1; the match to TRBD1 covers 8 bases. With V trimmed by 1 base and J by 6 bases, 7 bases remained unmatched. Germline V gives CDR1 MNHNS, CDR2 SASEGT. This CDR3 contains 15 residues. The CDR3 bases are TGTGCCAGCAGTGAAGGGGGGACAGGTGCCGCTGAAGCTTTCTTT. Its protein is CASSEGGTGAAEAFF.

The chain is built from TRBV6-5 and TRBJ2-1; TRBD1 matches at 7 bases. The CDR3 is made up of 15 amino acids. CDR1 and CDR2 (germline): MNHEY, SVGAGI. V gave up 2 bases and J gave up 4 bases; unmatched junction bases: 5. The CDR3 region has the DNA TGTGCCAGCAGTTACCGGACAGGTGAATACAATGAGCAGTTCTTC. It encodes CASSYRTGEYNEQFF.

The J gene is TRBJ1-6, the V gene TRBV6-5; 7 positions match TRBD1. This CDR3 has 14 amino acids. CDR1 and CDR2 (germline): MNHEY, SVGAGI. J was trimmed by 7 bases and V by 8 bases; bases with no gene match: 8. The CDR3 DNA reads TGTGCCAGCTGCCGGGACAGTTCAAATTCACCCCTCCACTTT. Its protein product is CASCRDSSNSPLHF.

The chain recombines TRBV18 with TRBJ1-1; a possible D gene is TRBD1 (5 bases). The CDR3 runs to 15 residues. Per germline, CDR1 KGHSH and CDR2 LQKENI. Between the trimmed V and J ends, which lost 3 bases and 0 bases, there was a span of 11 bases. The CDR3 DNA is TGTGCCAGCTCACCCGGAGGGGCCCTGAACACTGAAGCTTTCTTT. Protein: CASSPGGALNTEAFF.

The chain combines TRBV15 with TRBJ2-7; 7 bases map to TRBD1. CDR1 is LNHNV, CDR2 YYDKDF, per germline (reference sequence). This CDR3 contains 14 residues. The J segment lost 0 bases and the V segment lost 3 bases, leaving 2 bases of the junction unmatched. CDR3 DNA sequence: TGTGCCACCAGCAGGGACAGGTCCTCCTACGAGCAGTACTTC. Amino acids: CATSRDRSSYEQYF.